The subject of this entry is one TCR beta chain. Trimming took 3 bases from V and 6 from J, leaving 12 bases between them. This CDR3 has 14 residues. CDR1 is SGHTA, CDR2 FQGNSA, per germline. The data originate from a study of T cell responses to AZD1222 COVID-19 vaccine. For the study at large: Pooled in the analysis were second doses at about 4 or about 12 weeks.

This table comes from immunoSEQ multiplex PCR, and its TCRdb copy is limited to in-frame clones, with some not included. The sample yields 99,000 or so clones, more than 75% seen once. This sequence originates from an adult in good health. The starting material was peripheral blood, obtained on day 0 of AZD1222 vaccination. The V call is TRBV7-2, the J call TRBJ1-5; D is possibly TRBD1 (6 bases). Written as DNA, the CDR3 is TGTGCCAGCAGCTTTAACAGGGTCAGTCAGCCCCAGCATTTT. It encodes CASSFNRVSQPQHF. The variable domain in full, with the rest retrieved from reference TRBV7-2 and TRBJ1-5, is GAGVSQSPSNKVTEKGKDVELRCDPISGHTALYWYRQSLGQGLEFLIYFQGNSAPDKSGLPSDRFSAERTGGSVSTLTIQRTQQEDSAVYLCASSFNRVSQPQHFGDGTRLSIL.